This TCR beta chain is from a study of CD8 T cells in ankylosing spondylitis. Study results and caveats: Seemingly distinctive of ankylosing spondylitis blood was a TCR beta motif formed by eight highly homologous variants.

From the 5' RACE reads, TCRdb called clonotypes with MiXCR, one entry per CDR3 protein. The data contain a few hundred thousand distinct CDR3 sequences, roughly 6.6% of them seen just once; the ten biggest clones take up over 12%. This clonotype has a count of ten or more. Its specificity is not known. The CDR3 is 17 residues long. V gave up 6 bases and J gave up 0 bases; unmatched junction bases: 2. The sequenced material came from blood, either unsorted or a sorted T cell fraction (not recorded which). The chain links TRBV12-3 or TRBV12-4 to TRBJ2-2, with 15 bases matching TRBD2. The clonotype originates from a male donor with ankylosing spondylitis. CDR3 protein: CASRGLAGGTNTGELFF. The CDR3 DNA reads TGTGCCAGCAGGGGACTAGCGGGGGGTACGAACACCGGGGAGCTGTTTTTT.